This T cell receptor beta chain derives from a study of shared clonotypes between healthy human individuals. V was pared by 5 bases and J by 0 bases, with 14 bases between. CDR1 is LNHDA and CDR2 is SQIVND in the germline V gene (reference sequence). The CDR3 is 16 amino acids. Genomic DNA (from each subset) was split evenly across several immunoSEQ plates. Only in-frame clones appear in the TCRdb table, and some are missing; sequencing was by immunoSEQ multiplex PCR. Altogether about 360,000 clones are present, over 70% being singletons, with the ten largest covering about 9.4%. The receptor comes from a young man in good health. The V and J genes are TRBV19 and TRBJ2-1; D perhaps matches TRBD2 (6 bases). Sequenced input: memory CD4+ T cells sorted from blood. Sample subset: CD45RA-negative fraction. Here the CDR3 reads CASSPRDSSSYNEQFF. In DNA form, the CDR3 reads TGTGCCAGTAGTCCCCGGGACTCGAGCTCCTACAATGAGCAGTTCTTC.